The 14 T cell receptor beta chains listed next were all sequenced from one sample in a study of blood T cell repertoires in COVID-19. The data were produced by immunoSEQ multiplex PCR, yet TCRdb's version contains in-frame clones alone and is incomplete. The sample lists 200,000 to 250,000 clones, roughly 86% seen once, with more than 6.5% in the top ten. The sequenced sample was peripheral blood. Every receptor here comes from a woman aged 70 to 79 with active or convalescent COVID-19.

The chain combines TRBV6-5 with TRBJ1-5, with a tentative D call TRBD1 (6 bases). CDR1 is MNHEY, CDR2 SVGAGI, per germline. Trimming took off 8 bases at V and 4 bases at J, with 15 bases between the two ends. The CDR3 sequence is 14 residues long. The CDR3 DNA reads TGTGCCAGCCAAGGGGGACTAACAAATCAGCCCCAGCATTTT. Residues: CASQGGLTNQPQHF.

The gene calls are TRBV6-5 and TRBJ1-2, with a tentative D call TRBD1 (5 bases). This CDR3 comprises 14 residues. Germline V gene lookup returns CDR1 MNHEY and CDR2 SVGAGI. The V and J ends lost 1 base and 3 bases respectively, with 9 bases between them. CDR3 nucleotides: TGTGCCAGCAGTTACTTTTCGGGGGACTATGGCTACACCTTC. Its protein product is CASSYFSGDYGYTF.

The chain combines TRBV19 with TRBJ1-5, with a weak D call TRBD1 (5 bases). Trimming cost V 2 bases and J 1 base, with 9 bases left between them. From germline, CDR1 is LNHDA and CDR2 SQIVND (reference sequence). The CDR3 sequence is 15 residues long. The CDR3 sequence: CASSIPGLSNQPQHF. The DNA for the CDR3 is TGTGCCAGTAGTATACCAGGGCTCAGCAATCAGCCCCAGCATTTT.

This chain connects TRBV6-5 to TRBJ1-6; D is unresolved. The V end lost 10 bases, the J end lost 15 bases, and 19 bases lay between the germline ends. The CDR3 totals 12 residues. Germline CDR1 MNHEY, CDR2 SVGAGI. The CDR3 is CATYQAPSGLHF. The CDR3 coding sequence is TGTGCCACCTATCAGGCGCCCAGCGGCCTCCACTTT.

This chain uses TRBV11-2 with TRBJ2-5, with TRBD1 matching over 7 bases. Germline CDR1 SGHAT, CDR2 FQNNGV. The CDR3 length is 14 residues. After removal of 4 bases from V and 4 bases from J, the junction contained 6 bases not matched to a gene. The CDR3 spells CASSSGQVPETQYF. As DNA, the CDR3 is TGTGCCAGCAGCTCCGGACAGGTACCAGAGACCCAGTACTTC.

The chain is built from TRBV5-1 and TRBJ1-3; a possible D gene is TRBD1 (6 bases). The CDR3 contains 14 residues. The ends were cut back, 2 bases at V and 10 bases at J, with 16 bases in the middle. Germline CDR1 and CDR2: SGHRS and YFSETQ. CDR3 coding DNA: TGCGCCAGCAGCTTAGGGGGATTGGTGAAGACCATATATTTT. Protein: CASSLGGLVKTIYF.

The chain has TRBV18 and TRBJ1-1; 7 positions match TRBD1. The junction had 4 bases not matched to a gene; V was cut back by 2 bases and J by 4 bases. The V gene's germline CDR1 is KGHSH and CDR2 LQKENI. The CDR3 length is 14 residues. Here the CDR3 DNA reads TGTGCCAGCTCACCATTTGGACAGGTCACTGAAGCTTTCTTT. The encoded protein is CASSPFGQVTEAFF.

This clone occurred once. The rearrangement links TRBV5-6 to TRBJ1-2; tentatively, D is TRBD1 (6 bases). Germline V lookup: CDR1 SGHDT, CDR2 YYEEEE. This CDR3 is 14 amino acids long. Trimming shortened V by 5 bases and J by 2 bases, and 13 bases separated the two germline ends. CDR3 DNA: TGTGCCAGCAGGACGTATCAGGGGAACTATGGCTACACCTTC. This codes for CASRTYQGNYGYTF.

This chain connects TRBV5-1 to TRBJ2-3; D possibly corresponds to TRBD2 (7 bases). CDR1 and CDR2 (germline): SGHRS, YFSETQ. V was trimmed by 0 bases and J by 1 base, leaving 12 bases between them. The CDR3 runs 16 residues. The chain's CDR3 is CASSLAGGLGTDTQYF. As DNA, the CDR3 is TGCGCCAGCAGCTTGGCGGGGGGCCTAGGCACAGATACGCAGTATTTT.

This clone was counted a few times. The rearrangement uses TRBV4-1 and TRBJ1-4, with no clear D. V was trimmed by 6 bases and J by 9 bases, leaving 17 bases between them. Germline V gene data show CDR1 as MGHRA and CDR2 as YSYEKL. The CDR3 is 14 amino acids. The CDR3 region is CASRLDLSRKKLFF. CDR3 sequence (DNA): TGCGCCAGCAGGCTAGACCTATCAAGGAAAAAACTGTTTTTT.

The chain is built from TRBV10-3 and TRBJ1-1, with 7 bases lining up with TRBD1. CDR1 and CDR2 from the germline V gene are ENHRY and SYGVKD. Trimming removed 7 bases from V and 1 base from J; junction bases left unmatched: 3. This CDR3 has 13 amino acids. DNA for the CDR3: TGTGCCATCACTCGACAGGGGAACACTGAAGCTTTCTTT. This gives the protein CAITRQGNTEAFF.

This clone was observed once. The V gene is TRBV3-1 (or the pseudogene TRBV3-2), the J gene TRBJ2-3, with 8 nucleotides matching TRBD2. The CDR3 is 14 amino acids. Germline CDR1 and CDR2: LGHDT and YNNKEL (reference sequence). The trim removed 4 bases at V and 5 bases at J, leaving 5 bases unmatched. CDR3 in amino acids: CASSRAGGGDTQYF. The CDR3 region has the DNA TGTGCCAGCAGCCGGGCCGGGGGGGGAGATACGCAGTATTTT.

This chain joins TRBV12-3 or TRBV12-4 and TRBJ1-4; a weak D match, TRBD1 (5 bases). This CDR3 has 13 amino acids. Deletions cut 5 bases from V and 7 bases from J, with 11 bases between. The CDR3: CASSLNTGEKLFF. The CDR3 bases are TGTGCCAGCAGTCTGAATACAGGTGAAAAACTGTTTTTT.

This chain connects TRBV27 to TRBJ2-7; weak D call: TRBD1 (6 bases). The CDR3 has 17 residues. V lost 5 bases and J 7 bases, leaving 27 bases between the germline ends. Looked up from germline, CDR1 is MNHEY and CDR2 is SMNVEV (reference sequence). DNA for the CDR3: TGTGCCAGCAGTCTACTACAGGGAAGAGAGGCAACTAGGGAGCAGTACTTC. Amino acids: CASSLLQGREATREQYF.